This TCR beta chain was captured by sequencing in a study of monozygotic twins with inflammatory bowel disease. Each TCR library consumed 3,500 to 4,500 ng of total RNA. TCRdb reprocessed the 5' RACE reads, with one entry per CDR3 protein and no DNA. The listing contains some 90,000 distinct CDR3 sequences. This CDR3 comprises 17 residues. Germline-derived CDR1 and CDR2 are SGHVS and FQNEAQ. The TCR originated in a human donor with ulcerative colitis or Crohn's disease, or a healthy co-twin of an affected twin (not recorded which). This chain links TRBV7-8 with TRBJ2-3; there is no DNA to check the TCRdb D call of TRBD1. Sequencing was carried out using blood. CDR3 residues: CASSGNFGAGGADTQYF.